This T cell receptor (beta chain) was found in a study of CD8 T cells in ankylosing spondylitis (dated by TCRdb to 2016 to 2017). Regarding the complete study: To find TCR variants linked to disease, the study profiled T cell receptor beta repertoires in ankylosing spondylitis patients and healthy donors. Peripheral blood samples were taken, and synovial fluid was additionally collected from ankylosing spondylitis patients. In total, the full study cohort was made up of 85 to 140 healthy donors and 25 ankylosing spondylitis patients.

As concerns this clonotype: The antigen it recognizes is unknown. With a much larger clone just one base away, this may be a read error.

Sequencing was carried out with an Illumina HiSeq 2500. Quantitative 5'-RACE with molecular barcodes was the method used to prepare the TCR beta libraries. On the study's bioinformatics: To identify disease-linked TCR variants, a new computational method was used, one built on a probabilistic model of VDJ rearrangement. TCRdb reran the public reads through fastp at Q25 and MiXCR, keeping productive beta chains. Entries that share a CDR3 protein sequence are merged under the most common genes and DNA. These V and J calls are TCRdb output, not the study's own analysis. This sample has approximately 92,000 distinct CDR3 sequences in its table, and 8.8% of those were observed once. The ten biggest clones cover 5.1% of the sample. The full study reports these points: According to the report, matched synovial fluid samples from ankylosing spondylitis patients were significantly enriched for the disease-linked clones. The disease-linked clones showed a CD8+ phenotype and occurred at relatively low frequencies in peripheral blood. A TCR beta motif of 8 or 9 highly homologous amino acid variants appeared characteristic of blood from ankylosing spondylitis patients. Some motif variants were previously reported in synovial fluid and blood of reactive arthritis patients, suggesting common disease-initiation mechanisms.

Counted from cysteine to phenylalanine, this CDR3 has 12 amino acids. The retained sequence is limited to the CDR3, 36 bases, with the frame set at the first base. Looking up the germline V gene (reference sequence) yields CDR1 LNHDA and CDR2 SQIVND. The TCR originated in a male donor with ankylosing spondylitis or in good health (not recorded which). The sample comprised blood, either unsorted or a sorted T cell fraction (not recorded which). Recombination linked TRBV19 to TRBJ1-5; the D gene cannot be resolved reliably. This receptor has the CDR3 CASIHRAAGLAF. The bases read TGTGCCAGTATCCATCGGGCGGCAGGTCTGGCTTTT.